The present TCR beta chain was sequenced within a study of blood T cell repertoires in COVID-19. Study as a whole: The origin of the acute and convalescent COVID-19 samples was the United States, Italy and Spain. T cells, B-cell-depleted T cells, or PBMCs supplied cDNA or gDNA.

This clone came up a few times. Authors' processing steps: Estimation of nucleated cell counts was performed using reference gene primer amplification. Sequencing used immunoSEQ multiplex PCR; TCRdb keeps in-frame clones, though not all of them. V, J and clone size derive from that table, while D and trimming were established from the DNA sequence. The data contain some 250,000 clones, around 83% of them singletons. The sequence came from a woman between 55 and 75 years old with active or convalescent COVID-19. The sample taken for sequencing was peripheral blood.

Written as DNA, the CDR3 is TGTGCCAGCAGTCCCCAGGGGTCCTACGAGCAGTACTTC. Translation gives CASSPQGSYEQYF. This chain connects TRBV25-1 to TRBJ2-7; weak D call: TRBD1 (6 bases). From germline, CDR1 is MGHDK and CDR2 SYGVNS. Trimming took 5 bases from V and 1 from J, leaving 9 bases between them. The CDR3 runs to 13 residues.